This TCR beta chain is from a study of T-cell memory formation after mild COVID-19. Turning to the study itself: The two donors had largely donor-specific TCR clusters.

The count of this clonotype is one. With V trimmed by 5 bases and J by 8 bases, 10 bases remained unmatched. This CDR3 has 15 residues. Employing constant-segment primers, 5'RACE generated TCR alpha and TCR beta cDNA libraries bearing sample barcodes and UMIs. TCRdb passed the 5' RACE reads through MiXCR, listing each CDR3 protein once. The sample records fewer than 700,000 distinct CDR3 sequences, approximately 19% being singletons. This clonotype was obtained from an adult woman who had mild COVID-19 (a few samples of this study predate the infection). Cell type and time point are not known. The genes are TRBV12-3 or TRBV12-4 and TRBJ1-4; 8 bases fit TRBD1. Sequencing used PBMCs or a T cell subset sorted from them (not recorded which). The CDR3 DNA reads TGTGCCAGCAGTCCAGGGGGCAGGGTTTTGGAAAAACTGTTTTTT. Its protein product is CASSPGGRVLEKLFF.